A selection of T cell receptor beta chains follows, all from one sample in a study of PD-L1 blockade in urothelial cancer. Using immunoSEQ multiplex PCR, the repertoire was profiled, and TCRdb retains in-frame clones only, with some absent. The table shows 98,000 or so clones, with 90% occurring only once. The source was PBMCs, collected around atezolizumab (anti-PD-L1) treatment. These receptors all come from a man in his 60s with urothelial cancer. Both conserved end residues are part of each CDR3. A D gene is named only where the DNA matches it firmly. A row's size may be missing; if present it is once, few, many or a size class.

J,V,D,size,CDR3,DNA
TRBJ2-7,TRBV9,NA,NA,CASSASQGYEQYF,TGTGCCAGCAGCGCCTCCCAGGGCTACGAGCAGTACTTC
TRBJ2-3,TRBV7-2,TRBD2,NA,CASSSIGTTTDTQYF,TGTGCCAGCAGCTCCATCGGGACTACCACAGATACGCAGTATTTT
TRBJ1-3,TRBV6-5,TRBD1,few,CASSSPGTAGNTIYF,TGTGCCAGCAGTTCCCCCGGGACAGCTGGAAACACCATATATTTT
TRBJ2-7,TRBV30,TRBD1,NA,CAWTGTGVHEQYF,TGTGCCTGGACCGGGACAGGGGTCCACGAGCAGTACTTC
TRBJ1-3,TRBV4-3,NA,once,CASSQDAGPGNTIYF,TGCGCCAGCAGCCAAGATGCAGGGCCCGGAAACACCATATATTTT
TRBJ2-3,TRBV2,TRBD2,NA,CAISGTSGGDTQYF,TGTGCCATCTCCGGGACTAGCGGGGGGGATACGCAGTATTTT
TRBJ1-1,TRBV9,TRBD1,NA,CASSVGAGGTLTEAFF,TGTGCCAGCAGCGTAGGGGCAGGGGGCACCCTCACTGAAGCTTTCTTT
TRBJ2-3,TRBV4-3,TRBD2,NA,CASSQEGLAGGSPSTDTQYF,TGCGCCAGCAGCCAAGAAGGACTAGCGGGGGGTTCCCCGAGCACAGATACGCAGTATTTT
TRBJ1-1,TRBV5-4,TRBD1,NA,CASSMGQGAEAFF,TGTGCCAGCAGCATGGGACAGGGTGCTGAAGCTTTCTTT
TRBJ2-5,TRBV9,TRBD2,once,CASSITSGGETQYF,TGTGCCAGCAGCATTACTAGCGGGGGAGAGACCCAGTACTTC
TRBJ2-3,TRBV5-8,TRBD2,NA,CASSLSGTRENTQYF,TGTGCCAGCAGCTTGAGTGGGACTAGAGAAAATACGCAGTATTTT
TRBJ2-3,TRBV29-1,TRBD2,NA,CSAEGLAGGGTDTQYF,TGCAGCGCCGAGGGACTAGCGGGGGGGGGCACAGATACGCAGTATTTT
TRBJ2-7,TRBV6-1,NA,NA,CASSDFLEEQYF,TGTGCCAGCAGTGACTTCCTCGAGGAGCAGTACTTC
TRBJ2-2,TRBV10-3,TRBD2,NA,CAARTGGGATGELFF,TGTGCCGCAAGGACGGGCGGGGGGGCCACCGGGGAGCTGTTTTTT
TRBJ2-3,TRBV18,NA,NA,CASSPIRVADTQYF,TGTGCCAGCTCACCTATCAGGGTTGCAGATACGCAGTATTTT
TRBJ2-7,TRBV27,TRBD1,NA,CASSLYLPGTGRGEQYF,TGTGCCAGCAGTTTATATCTCCCTGGGACAGGCCGTGGCGAGCAGTACTTC
TRBJ2-1,TRBV6-1,TRBD2,NA,CASSGLAGENEQFF,TGTGCCAGCAGTGGACTAGCGGGAGAGAATGAGCAGTTCTTC
TRBJ2-7,TRBV7-8,TRBD1,NA,CASSSRQGLYEQYF,TGTGCCAGCAGCTCCAGACAGGGTCTCTACGAGCAGTACTTC
TRBJ2-5,TRBV4-2,NA,NA,CASSQDLVQETQYF,TGTGCCAGCAGCCAAGATCTAGTACAAGAGACCCAGTACTTC
TRBJ1-2,TRBV5-5,TRBD1,NA,CASSWGTGRDYGYTF,TGTGCCAGCAGCTGGGGGACAGGGCGTGATTATGGCTACACCTTC
TRBJ1-5,TRBV19,NA,NA,CASSIGGAYSNQPQHF,TGTGCCAGTAGTATCGGGGGGGCGTATAGCAATCAGCCCCAGCATTTT
TRBJ1-1,TRBV4-1,NA,NA,CASSQDRGTEAFF,TGCGCCAGCAGCCAAGACAGGGGTACTGAAGCTTTCTTT
TRBJ2-1,TRBV7-8,TRBD1,NA,CASSLGTGRNEQFF,TGTGCCAGCAGCTTAGGGACAGGGCGCAATGAGCAGTTCTTC
TRBJ1-1,TRBV27,TRBD1,NA,CASNRQGPNTEAFF,TGTGCCAGCAACAGACAGGGCCCCAACACTGAAGCTTTCTTT
TRBJ1-5,TRBV19,NA,NA,CASSTAGFGNQPQHF,TGTGCCAGTAGTACGGCGGGTTTTGGCAATCAGCCCCAGCATTTT
TRBJ2-5,TRBV5-4,NA,NA,CASSLAGGEETQYF,TGTGCCAGCAGCTTGGCGGGGGGCGAAGAGACCCAGTACTTC
TRBJ2-5,TRBV7-2,TRBD2,once,CASSSLAGAYQETQYF,TGTGCCAGCAGCTCCTTAGCGGGAGCGTACCAAGAGACCCAGTACTTC
TRBJ2-7,TRBV25-1,NA,NA,CASSDPDSTRQYF,TGTGCCAGCAGTGACCCGGACAGTACGAGGCAGTACTTC
TRBJ2-5,TRBV5-1,TRBD1,NA,CASSLSGQGLETQYF,TGCGCCAGCAGCTTGTCGGGACAGGGGTTAGAGACCCAGTACTTC
TRBJ2-7,TRBV19,TRBD1,NA,CASSTRDRGSYEQYF,TGTGCCAGTAGTACCCGGGACAGGGGATCCTACGAGCAGTACTTC
TRBJ1-1,TRBV5-1,TRBD1,NA,CASSSGTGSMNTEAFF,TGCGCCAGCAGCTCTGGGACAGGTTCCATGAACACTGAAGCTTTCTTT
TRBJ1-2,TRBV29-1,NA,NA,CSAGLLNYGYTF,TGCAGCGCGGGACTGCTGAACTATGGCTACACCTTC
TRBJ1-5,TRBV10-3,NA,NA,CAISESVSLRVNQPQHF,TGTGCCATCAGTGAGTCGGTTAGTTTGAGGGTAAATCAGCCCCAGCATTTT
TRBJ2-7,TRBV28,TRBD2,NA,CASSSLAGGWYEQYF,TGTGCCAGCAGTTCTTTAGCGGGAGGGTGGTACGAGCAGTACTTC
TRBJ1-6,TRBV7-2,TRBD1,NA,CASAPDRENNSPLHF,TGCGCCAGCGCCCCGGACAGGGAAAATAATTCGCCCCTCCACTTT
TRBJ2-7,TRBV11-2,TRBD2,NA,CASSRGGLGEQYF,TGTGCCAGCAGTCGGGGGGGCCTGGGTGAGCAGTACTTC